The present T cell receptor beta chain was sequenced within a study of glioma-infiltrating T cells. At the level of the study: Glioma patients had dexamethasone for six or fewer days before surgery. Around 1 million peripheral T cells were targeted at roughly 4- to 11-fold coverage. Study conclusions and caveats: Non-neoplastic patients had below-expected tissue-blood divergence, while all gliomas exceeded expectation.

This clonotype was picked up a small number of times. The antigen is not known. V dropped 5 bases and J dropped 4; count of bases not matched to a gene: 2. CDR1 and CDR2 (germline): DFQATT, SNEGSKA (reference sequence). The CDR3 is 13 amino acids. The iRepertoire nested amplicon-rescue multiplex PCR amplified TCR alpha and beta CDR3s from RNA. Tissue mRNA or PBMC total RNA, 100-400 ng, went into one-step reverse transcription and amplification. TCRdb re-called the multiplex PCR reads with MiXCR, one entry per CDR3 protein. The profile shows roughly 350,000 distinct CDR3 sequences, 41% of them singletons.

The chain combines TRBV20-1 with TRBJ2-7; 13 positions match TRBD2. This TCR derives from a human donor with low-grade glioma or glioblastoma, undergoing nonglioma brain surgery, or in good health (not recorded which). What was sequenced was glioma tissue, nonneoplastic brain tissue, or PBMCs (not recorded which). The CDR3 is CSAGTSGKYEQYF. The CDR3 nucleotides are TGCAGTGCTGGGACTAGCGGGAAATACGAGCAGTACTTC.